This T cell receptor beta chain derives from a study of blood T cells in healthy people across ages. Broader study findings: Diversity was higher, and naive CD4+ cells more numerous, in long-lived donors than in aged donors.

V lost 6 bases to trimming and J lost 3 bases, with 6 bases between them. The CDR3 length is 12 residues. Germline CDR1 reads SGHNT; CDR2 reads YENEEA. Concerning this clonotype: Its antigen is as yet unknown.

Primers used in a second PCR of about 7 to 11 cycles were a sample-barcoded 5' primer and a J-beta primer mix. TCRdb used MiXCR to reprocess the 5' RACE reads, holding one entry per CDR3 protein. The sample records about 570,000 distinct CDR3 sequences, roughly 29% being singletons. The gene calls are TRBV11-3 and TRBJ2-1, with D hard to call. The sequenced material came from blood. This clonotype was sampled from a woman aged 65 to 85 in good health. Here the CDR3 DNA reads TGTGCCAGCAGGTCCAGCTACAATGAGCAGTTCTTC. Translating it yields CASRSSYNEQFF.